Listed here is a single TCR beta chain. Profiling relied on immunoSEQ multiplex PCR, and the TCRdb table lists in-frame clones only, not all of them. This table holds 30,000 to 45,000 clones, roughly 92% found once. Germline assignment: CDR1 GTSNPN and CDR2 SVGIG (reference sequence). V was trimmed by 1 base and J by 4 bases, leaving 7 bases between them. The CDR3 is 13 residues long. This entry belongs to a study of T cell changes during pregnancy in multiple sclerosis. The source is a female donor with multiple sclerosis, enrolled in a pregnancy study. The chain combines TRBV30 with TRBJ1-4; D perhaps matches TRBD1 (6 bases). The specimen sequenced was PBMCs (not recorded whether the cells were cultured). In nucleotides, the CDR3 is TGTGCCTGGAGTGACAGGGTTAATGAAAAACTGTTTTTT. Translated: CAWSDRVNEKLFF.